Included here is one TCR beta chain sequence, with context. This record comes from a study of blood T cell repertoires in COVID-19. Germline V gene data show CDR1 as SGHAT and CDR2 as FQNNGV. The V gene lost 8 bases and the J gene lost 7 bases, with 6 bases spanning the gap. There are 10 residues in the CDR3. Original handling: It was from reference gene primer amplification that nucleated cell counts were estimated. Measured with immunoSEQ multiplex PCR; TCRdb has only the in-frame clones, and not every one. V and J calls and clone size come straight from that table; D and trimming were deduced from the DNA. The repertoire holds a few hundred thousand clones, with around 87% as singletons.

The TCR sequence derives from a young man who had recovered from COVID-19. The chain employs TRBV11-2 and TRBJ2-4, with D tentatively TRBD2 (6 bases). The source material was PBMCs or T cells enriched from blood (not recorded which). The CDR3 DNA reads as TGTGCCAGCGGGGGGAACATTCAGTACTTC. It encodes CASGGNIQYF.